This TCR beta chain was captured in a study of cytomegalovirus exposure and HLA in healthy donors. Study results and caveats: For most TCR sequences rarity was the rule, although some public TCRs occurred in many donors.

Germline-derived CDR1 and CDR2 are SEHNR and FQNEAQ (reference sequence). Trimming shortened V by 1 base and J by 6 bases, and 4 bases separated the two germline ends. The CDR3 covers 11 residues. Details on this clone: Its cognate antigen is unknown.

The primer mix had 60 Vbeta and 13 Jbeta primers. The method was immunoSEQ multiplex PCR; TCRdb's version includes in-frame clones alone and lacks a portion of them. The table has 130,000 or so clones, 60% to 80% seen once. Sequencing used PBMCs. The chain is built from TRBV7-9 and TRBJ2-7, with unresolved D. The source is a female donor in good health and CMV-seronegative. The CDR3 reads CASSLGPEQYF. The CDR3 DNA sequence: TGTGCCAGCAGCTTAGGGCCCGAGCAGTACTTC. Filled out from reference TRBV7-9 and TRBJ2-7, the complete variable domain reads DTGVSQNPRHKITKRGQNVTFRCDPISEHNRLYWYRQTLGQGPEFLTYFQNEAQLEKSRLLSDRFSAERPKGSFSTLEIQRTEQGDSAMYLCASSLGPEQYFGPGTRLTVT.